Each of the 4 T cell receptor beta chains below was sequenced from the same sample in a study of T cell changes during pregnancy in multiple sclerosis. This table comes from immunoSEQ multiplex PCR, and its TCRdb copy is limited to in-frame clones, with some not included. The data show tens of thousands of clones, with around 90% seen just once and under 6% held by the top ten. The sequences come from CD8+ T cells from peripheral blood mononuclear cells, collected before pregnancy. These receptors were taken from a female donor with multiple sclerosis, enrolled in a pregnancy study.

The genes are TRBV7-6 and TRBJ2-1; 14 bases align to TRBD2. V lost 5 bases, J lost 0 bases, and 6 bases stayed unmatched. CDR1 is SGHVS, CDR2 FNYEAQ, per germline. The length of the CDR3 is 18 residues. The CDR3 loop is CASSLTGTSGGSYNEQFF. The CDR3 nucleotides are TGTGCCAGCAGCCTTACCGGGACTAGCGGGGGCTCCTACAATGAGCAGTTCTTC.

The CDR3 DNA reads TGTGCCAGCAGTTTAACCACAGCGGGGGCGAACACCGGGGAGCTGTTTTTT. Its protein product is CASSLTTAGANTGELFF. This chain links TRBV27 with TRBJ2-2, with 8 bases lining up with TRBD2. CDR1 is MNHEY and CDR2 is SMNVEV in the germline V gene (reference sequence). This CDR3 comprises 17 residues. J was trimmed by 0 bases and V by 2 bases; bases with no gene match: 5.

The chain carries TRBV7-9 and TRBJ2-7; D remains ambiguous. V gave up 2 bases and J gave up 11 bases, with 13 bases separating them. CDR1 is SEHNR, CDR2 FQNEAQ, per germline (reference sequence). The CDR3 spans 12 residues. CDR3 loop: CASSLTDLREYF. The CDR3 coding sequence is TGTGCCAGCAGCTTAACTGACTTGCGAGAGTACTTC.

V and J are TRBV12-5 and TRBJ2-2; TRBD1 aligns across 9 bases. Trimming at V came to 5 bases and at J to 4 bases, leaving 8 bases not matched to a gene. Per germline, CDR1 LGHNT and CDR2 FRNRAP. The CDR3 is 16 residues long. DNA for the CDR3: TGTGCTAGTGGTGATCCCGTGACAGGGGGCACCGGGGAGCTGTTTTTT. It specifies CASGDPVTGGTGELFF.